This T cell receptor (beta chain) was observed in a study of T cells in Graves' hyperthyroidism and ophthalmopathy. Diagnoses were made from clinical symptoms, serum measures (thyroxine and TRAb), thyroid ultrasound and orbital computed tomography. It was RNA transcripts that yielded the amplified TCR beta CDR3 regions. During a first-round RT-PCR of the TCR CDR3, the HTBI primer set was used. TCRdb re-derived calls from the multiplex PCR reads in MiXCR, one entry per CDR3 protein. The table includes roughly 290,000 distinct CDR3 sequences, over 15% detected once. V was shortened by 1 base and J by 6 bases, with 6 bases between the two germline ends. CDR3 size: 13 residues. Germline CDR1 reads SGHTA; CDR2 reads FQGNSA. This clonotype occurred many times.

The source material was blood. The chain links TRBV7-2 to TRBJ2-2, with D hard to call. This receptor was taken from a woman aged 55-69 years with Graves' ophthalmopathy. This CDR3 is CASSLGSAGELFF. For the CDR3, the DNA is TGTGCCAGCAGCTTAGGTTCGGCCGGGGAGCTGTTTTTT.